Given below is one T cell receptor (beta chain) in context. Its antigen remains unknown. CDR1 and CDR2 from the germline V gene are LGHNA and YSLEER. The CDR3 contains 17 residues. J lost 4 bases, V lost 0 bases, and 11 bases had no gene match. This entry is derived from a study of early T cells in non-severe SARS-CoV-2 infection. Looking at the study overall: Unpaired chains resulted from sequencing bulk RNA of unsorted whole blood. Study-wide results and caveats: Private and CD4 specificities were missed by VDJdb matching, skewed to anti-spike CD8.

From the 5' RACE reads, TCRdb called clonotypes with MiXCR, one entry per CDR3 protein. The sample gives about 33,000 distinct CDR3 sequences, under 6.5% of which show up once; about an eighth is in the top ten. Specimen: whole blood. This clonotype originated in an adult who was a healthcare worker with PCR-confirmed SARS-CoV-2 infection or an uninfected control (not recorded which). The rearrangement joins TRBV4-3 to TRBJ2-5; 7 nucleotides line up with TRBD2. CDR3 in amino acids: CASSQDLSGAWGETQYF. In DNA form, the CDR3 reads TGCGCCAGCAGCCAAGATTTGAGCGGGGCGTGGGGAGAGACCCAGTACTTC.